What follows are 8 T cell receptor beta chains derived from one specimen sequenced in a study of T cell responses to AZD1222 COVID-19 vaccine. This table comes from immunoSEQ multiplex PCR, and its TCRdb copy is limited to in-frame clones, with some not included. The sample has about 260,000 clones, more than 80% seen once; the top ten hold less than 0.6%. The sample consisted of peripheral blood, taken on day 0 of AZD1222 vaccination. These receptors were collected from an adult in good health.

This rearrangement joins TRBV5-1 to TRBJ2-1, with 11 bases fitting TRBD2. Germline V CDR1 and CDR2: SGHRS, YFSETQ. With 4 bases clipped from V and 8 bases from J, the junction kept 8 bases outside the gene matches. The CDR3 consists of 15 residues. This chain's CDR3 is CASSLLAGGLDEQFF. CDR3 coding DNA: TGCGCCAGCAGCCTCTTAGCGGGAGGGTTGGATGAGCAGTTCTTC.

V gene TRBV10-3 combines with J gene TRBJ2-7; 12 nucleotides match TRBD1. From germline, CDR1 is ENHRY and CDR2 SYGVKD. This CDR3 spans 14 amino acids. With V trimmed by 6 bases and J by 5 bases, 5 bases remained unmatched. This CDR3 reads CAISSGQGANEQYF. The CDR3 DNA reads as TGTGCCATCAGCTCGGGACAGGGGGCCAACGAGCAGTACTTC.

The J gene is TRBJ2-2, the V gene TRBV27; D ambiguous. V dropped 2 bases and J dropped 3 bases, with 10 bases sitting between them. There are 15 residues in the CDR3. CDR1 MNHEY and CDR2 SMNVEV come from the germline V gene (reference sequence). As DNA, the CDR3 is TGTGCCAGCAGTTTACTTCGTACACACACCGGGGAGCTGTTTTTT. Protein sequence: CASSLLRTHTGELFF.

J is TRBJ2-7 and V is TRBV6-4; D gene uncertain. Germline values: CDR1 MRHNA, CDR2 SNTAGT. The V and J ends lost 8 bases and 3 bases respectively, with 11 bases between them. This CDR3 region has 12 residues. The CDR3 reads CASAQVGYEQYF. The DNA of the CDR3 is TGTGCCAGCGCCCAGGTCGGCTACGAGCAGTACTTC.

CDR3 in amino acids: CASSVGQGTDSPLHF. As DNA, the CDR3 is TGTGCCAGCAGCGTTGGACAGGGCACCGATTCACCCCTCCACTTT. The chain is built from TRBV5-4 and TRBJ1-6; 8 nucleotides match TRBD1. The CDR3 has 15 amino acids. The germline V gene has CDR1 SGHNT and CDR2 YYREEE (reference sequence). The V and J ends lost 4 bases and 8 bases, in that order; junction bases with no gene match: 8.

This rearrangement joins TRBV4-1 to TRBJ2-1, with 12 bases aligning to TRBD2. Losses at the gene ends were 3 bases for V and 9 bases for J; bases not matched to a gene: 6. This CDR3 is built from 15 residues. The germline gives CDR1 MGHRA, CDR2 YSYEKL. The CDR3 DNA reads TGCGCCAGCAGCCACCTAGCGGGGGGGTTTCGTGAGCAGTTCTTC. It specifies CASSHLAGGFREQFF.

The gene calls are TRBV19 and TRBJ1-5; maybe TRBD1 (5 bases). The CDR3 sequence is 20 residues long. V was clipped by 1 base and J by 0 bases, with 22 bases between them. From germline, CDR1 is LNHDA and CDR2 SQIVND (reference sequence). The CDR3 DNA sequence: TGTGCCAGTAGTATAGGGGGCCCGGACGGAGGGAGATATAGCAATCAGCCCCAGCATTTT. Protein product: CASSIGGPDGGRYSNQPQHF.

The chain uses TRBV30 and TRBJ1-2; D possibly corresponds to TRBD1 (5 bases). The V gene lost 5 bases and the J gene lost 4 bases, with 17 bases spanning the gap. The germline V gene has CDR1 GTSNPN and CDR2 SVGIG (reference sequence). This CDR3 has 14 residues. The CDR3 coding sequence is TGTGCCTGGTCCGACCGGGGGTGGGCCTATGGCTACACCTTC. It codes for CAWSDRGWAYGYTF.